These T cell receptor beta chains were read from a single sample in a study of shared clonotypes between healthy human individuals. Assay used: immunoSEQ multiplex PCR; TCRdb lists only in-frame clones, some missing. The table has about 1 million clones, under 80% seen once. The material sequenced was memory CD4+ T cells sorted from blood. The source is a man younger than 35 in good health. The CDR3 runs from the conserved cysteine through the conserved F or W. D genes are given only for firm matches. Expanded clones get a size class; other rows say once, few or many, or leave the size out.

len: 18; abundance: -; j_gene: TRBJ2-2; v_gene: TRBV4-1; d_gene: TRBD2; CDR3aa: CASSESIQGTRATGELFF; CDR3nt: TGCGCCAGCAGCGAGTCGATTCAGGGGACTAGAGCTACCGGGGAGCTGTTTTTT
len: 12; abundance: -; j_gene: TRBJ2-5; v_gene: TRBV10-3; d_gene: TRBD2; CDR3aa: CAAGGSQETQYF; CDR3nt: TGTGCCGCCGGGGGGAGTCAAGAGACCCAGTACTTC
len: 15; abundance: few; j_gene: TRBJ1-4; v_gene: TRBV25-1; d_gene: TRBD1; CDR3aa: CASSEWAGGNEKLFF; CDR3nt: TGTGCCAGCAGTGAATGGGCAGGGGGGAATGAAAAACTGTTTTTT
len: 15; abundance: many; j_gene: TRBJ2-3; v_gene: TRBV19; d_gene: TRBD1; CDR3aa: CASSIAGGATDTQYF; CDR3nt: TGTGCCAGTAGTATCGCAGGGGGCGCAACAGATACGCAGTATTTT
len: 17; abundance: -; j_gene: TRBJ2-3; v_gene: TRBV4-1; d_gene: TRBD2; CDR3aa: CASSQDPSGGARDTQYF; CDR3nt: TGCGCCAGCAGCCAAGACCCTAGCGGGGGGGCCAGGGATACGCAGTATTTT
len: 16; abundance: many; j_gene: TRBJ2-1; v_gene: TRBV5-6; d_gene: -; CDR3aa: CASSLASTLVGKVQFF; CDR3nt: TGTGCCAGCAGCTTGGCGTCGACCCTCGTGGGAAAAGTGCAGTTCTTC
len: 14; abundance: -; j_gene: TRBJ2-3; v_gene: TRBV19; d_gene: -; CDR3aa: CASKRNIDTDTQYF; CDR3nt: TGTGCCAGTAAGAGGAATATAGACACAGATACGCAGTATTTT
len: 14; abundance: -; j_gene: TRBJ2-7; v_gene: TRBV18; d_gene: -; CDR3aa: CASSRGDRTYEQYF; CDR3nt: TGTGCCAGCTCCCGGGGGGACAGAACCTACGAGCAGTACTTC
len: 14; abundance: -; j_gene: TRBJ2-7; v_gene: TRBV6-5; d_gene: TRBD2; CDR3aa: CASSPSGSGGEQYF; CDR3nt: TGTGCCAGCAGTCCTAGCGGGAGTGGAGGCGAGCAGTACTTC
len: 13; abundance: -; j_gene: TRBJ2-5; v_gene: TRBV6-6; d_gene: -; CDR3aa: CASSWDWGETQYF; CDR3nt: TGTGCCAGCAGCTGGGACTGGGGGGAGACCCAGTACTTC
len: 15; abundance: few; j_gene: TRBJ1-4; v_gene: TRBV9; d_gene: TRBD1; CDR3aa: CASSGTGDYNEKLFF; CDR3nt: TGTGCCAGCAGCGGGACAGGGGACTACAATGAAAAACTGTTTTTT
len: 15; abundance: -; j_gene: TRBJ1-6; v_gene: TRBV5-4; d_gene: TRBD1; CDR3aa: CASSLSQGDNSPLHF; CDR3nt: TGTGCCAGCAGCTTGAGCCAGGGGGATAATTCACCCCTCCACTTT
len: 16; abundance: -; j_gene: TRBJ2-1; v_gene: TRBV7-2; d_gene: TRBD2; CDR3aa: CASSSIRDYRSNEQFF; CDR3nt: TGTGCCAGCAGCTCAATACGGGACTATCGCTCCAATGAGCAGTTCTTC
len: 15; abundance: -; j_gene: TRBJ1-5; v_gene: TRBV11-3; d_gene: -; CDR3aa: CARPGPQTRNQPQHF; CDR3nt: TGTGCCCGACCGGGACCGCAAACCCGCAATCAGCCCCAGCATTTT
len: 18; abundance: -; j_gene: TRBJ2-2; v_gene: TRBV4-1; d_gene: TRBD2; CDR3aa: CASSQVPSGGANTGELFF; CDR3nt: TGCGCCAGCAGCCAAGTGCCTAGCGGGGGGGCTAACACCGGGGAGCTGTTTTTT
len: 14; abundance: -; j_gene: TRBJ2-7; v_gene: TRBV28; d_gene: -; CDR3aa: CASFRGGGSYEQYF; CDR3nt: TGTGCCAGCTTCAGGGGGGGAGGCTCCTACGAGCAGTACTTC
len: 10; abundance: -; j_gene: TRBJ2-1; v_gene: TRBV7-9; d_gene: -; CDR3aa: CASSHNEQFF; CDR3nt: TGTGCCAGCAGTCACAATGAGCAGTTCTTC
len: 16; abundance: once; j_gene: TRBJ1-4; v_gene: TRBV7-2; d_gene: TRBD1; CDR3aa: CASSRPTGGAFEKLFF; CDR3nt: TGTGCCAGCAGCCGGCCCACAGGGGGCGCCTTTGAAAAACTGTTTTTT
len: 15; abundance: -; j_gene: TRBJ2-2; v_gene: TRBV5-1; d_gene: -; CDR3aa: CASSLEGAFTGELFF; CDR3nt: TGCGCCAGCAGCTTGGAAGGGGCCTTCACCGGGGAGCTGTTTTTT
len: 13; abundance: -; j_gene: TRBJ2-7; v_gene: TRBV30; d_gene: -; CDR3aa: CAWSPLISGEQYF; CDR3nt: TGTGCCTGGAGTCCGCTAATATCTGGCGAGCAGTACTTC
len: 11; abundance: -; j_gene: TRBJ2-5; v_gene: TRBV6-5; d_gene: -; CDR3aa: CASIFRETQYF; CDR3nt: TGTGCCAGCATATTCCGAGAGACCCAGTACTTC
len: 13; abundance: -; j_gene: TRBJ2-1; v_gene: TRBV11-3; d_gene: TRBD1; CDR3aa: CASSPGTVNEQFF; CDR3nt: TGTGCCAGCAGCCCCGGGACAGTCAATGAGCAGTTCTTC
len: 13; abundance: -; j_gene: TRBJ2-5; v_gene: TRBV5-1; d_gene: TRBD2; CDR3aa: CASSLGGGETQYF; CDR3nt: TGCGCCAGCAGCTTGGGCGGGGGAGAGACCCAGTACTTC
len: 15; abundance: -; j_gene: TRBJ2-3; v_gene: TRBV10-1; d_gene: -; CDR3aa: CASSERAGSTDTQYF; CDR3nt: TGCGCCAGCAGTGAGCGTGCGGGGAGCACAGATACGCAGTATTTT
len: 16; abundance: -; j_gene: TRBJ2-5; v_gene: TRBV5-1; d_gene: -; CDR3aa: CASSQIRARGQETQYF; CDR3nt: TGCGCCAGCAGCCAAATTCGGGCTCGCGGGCAAGAGACCCAGTACTTC
len: 15; abundance: -; j_gene: TRBJ2-3; v_gene: TRBV7-9; d_gene: -; CDR3aa: CASSLGQADTDTQYF; CDR3nt: TGTGCCAGCAGCTTAGGGCAGGCAGACACAGATACGCAGTATTTT
len: 16; abundance: -; j_gene: TRBJ2-3; v_gene: TRBV5-1; d_gene: -; CDR3aa: CASSFDSGSSTDTQYF; CDR3nt: TGCGCCAGCAGCTTCGATAGCGGTTCTAGCACAGATACGCAGTATTTT
len: 14; abundance: -; j_gene: TRBJ2-7; v_gene: TRBV7-2; d_gene: TRBD2; CDR3aa: CASSPSGGPYEQYF; CDR3nt: TGTGCCAGCAGCCCGAGCGGGGGGCCCTACGAGCAGTACTTC
len: 13; abundance: -; j_gene: TRBJ1-4; v_gene: TRBV28; d_gene: TRBD1; CDR3aa: CASSGQGAGKLFF; CDR3nt: TGTGCCAGCAGTGGACAGGGGGCTGGAAAACTGTTTTTT
len: 12; abundance: -; j_gene: TRBJ2-7; v_gene: TRBV30; d_gene: -; CDR3aa: CAWSVVGDEQYF; CDR3nt: TGTGCCTGGAGCGTAGTGGGGGACGAGCAGTACTTC
len: 16; abundance: once; j_gene: TRBJ1-3; v_gene: TRBV19; d_gene: -; CDR3aa: CASSTVSGGSGNTIYF; CDR3nt: TGTGCCAGTAGTACAGTTTCTGGGGGCTCTGGAAACACCATATATTTT
len: 13; abundance: -; j_gene: TRBJ2-5; v_gene: TRBV5-4; d_gene: -; CDR3aa: CASSWDPRETQYF; CDR3nt: TGTGCCAGCAGCTGGGACCCGAGAGAGACCCAGTACTTC
len: 17; abundance: -; j_gene: TRBJ2-3; v_gene: TRBV27; d_gene: -; CDR3aa: CASSFKEGGADTDTQYF; CDR3nt: TGTGCCAGCAGTTTTAAAGAGGGCGGAGCGGACACAGATACGCAGTATTTT
len: 15; abundance: -; j_gene: TRBJ1-1; v_gene: TRBV30; d_gene: -; CDR3aa: CAWKLPWLMNTEAFF; CDR3nt: TGTGCCTGGAAGCTCCCTTGGCTCATGAACACTGAAGCTTTCTTT
len: 14; abundance: -; j_gene: TRBJ2-2; v_gene: TRBV11-1; d_gene: TRBD2; CDR3aa: CASRLGLVAGELFF; CDR3nt: TGTGCCAGCAGGTTGGGACTAGTTGCCGGGGAGCTGTTTTTT
len: 15; abundance: -; j_gene: TRBJ1-5; v_gene: TRBV6-1; d_gene: -; CDR3aa: CASSAQVTSNQPQHF; CDR3nt: TGTGCCAGCAGTGCCCAGGTTACTAGCAATCAGCCCCAGCATTTT
len: 14; abundance: few; j_gene: TRBJ2-2; v_gene: TRBV29-1; d_gene: TRBD2; CDR3aa: CSALGGSYTGELFF; CDR3nt: TGCAGCGCCCTCGGCGGGAGTTACACCGGGGAGCTGTTTTTT
len: 16; abundance: -; j_gene: TRBJ1-5; v_gene: TRBV27; d_gene: -; CDR3aa: CASSLALGNNNQPQHF; CDR3nt: TGTGCCAGCAGTTTAGCCTTAGGGAATAACAATCAGCCCCAGCATTTT
len: 16; abundance: -; j_gene: TRBJ2-6; v_gene: TRBV5-6; d_gene: -; CDR3aa: CASSLLLGSGSNVLTF; CDR3nt: TGTGCCAGCAGCTTGCTTTTGGGGTCCGGGTCCAACGTCCTGACTTTC
len: 15; abundance: -; j_gene: TRBJ2-5; v_gene: TRBV28; d_gene: -; CDR3aa: CASSLGSRIQETQYF; CDR3nt: TGTGCCAGCAGTTTAGGCAGTCGGATCCAAGAGACCCAGTACTTC
len: 15; abundance: -; j_gene: TRBJ1-3; v_gene: TRBV10-3; d_gene: -; CDR3aa: CAISESGSSGNTIYF; CDR3nt: TGTGCCATCAGTGAGTCCGGGTCCTCTGGAAACACCATATATTTT
len: 15; abundance: -; j_gene: TRBJ1-6; v_gene: TRBV19; d_gene: TRBD1; CDR3aa: CASSTQQTGNSPLHF; CDR3nt: TGTGCCAGTAGTACCCAGCAGACAGGGAATTCACCCCTCCACTTT
len: 15; abundance: -; j_gene: TRBJ1-6; v_gene: TRBV6-6; d_gene: -; CDR3aa: CASSLKEGSRTPLHF; CDR3nt: TGTGCCAGCAGCCTCAAGGAGGGGAGTAGGACACCCCTCCACTTT
len: 14; abundance: -; j_gene: TRBJ2-3; v_gene: TRBV7-2; d_gene: TRBD2; CDR3aa: CASSLMAGVDTQYF; CDR3nt: TGTGCCAGCAGCTTGATGGCGGGGGTGGATACGCAGTATTTT
len: 14; abundance: -; j_gene: TRBJ1-2; v_gene: TRBV6-1; d_gene: TRBD1; CDR3aa: CASSDRGRDYGYTF; CDR3nt: TGTGCCAGCAGTGACAGGGGGCGCGACTATGGCTACACCTTC
len: 13; abundance: once; j_gene: TRBJ1-2; v_gene: TRBV7-3; d_gene: TRBD1; CDR3aa: CASSATGDAGYTF; CDR3nt: TGTGCCAGCAGCGCCACAGGGGATGCTGGCTACACCTTC